This T cell receptor beta chain was sequenced for a study of T cell changes during pregnancy in multiple sclerosis. The length of the CDR3 is 16 residues. CDR1 and CDR2 (germline): SGHRS, YFSETQ. V was shortened by 1 base and J by 4 bases, with 14 bases between the two germline ends. Sequenced by immunoSEQ multiplex PCR; TCRdb stores in-frame clones only, minus some. The sample includes some 100,000 clones, about 92% of them seen just once. The TCR comes from a female donor with multiple sclerosis, enrolled in a pregnancy study. V is TRBV5-1 and J is TRBJ2-2, with a possible D match to TRBD1 (6 bases). Here the sequenced sample was peripheral blood, taken in the second trimester of pregnancy. CDR3 protein: CASSLIVGAGTGELFF. The CDR3 DNA reads TGCGCCAGCAGCTTGATCGTGGGGGCTGGCACCGGGGAGCTGTTTTTT. Looking up the rest from reference TRBV5-1 and TRBJ2-2 gives the full variable domain: KAGVTQTPRYLIKTRGQQVTLSCSPISGHRSVSWYQQTPGQGLQFLFEYFSETQRNKGNFPGRFSGRQFSNSRSEMNVSTLELGDSALYLCASSLIVGAGTGELFFGEGSRLTVL.